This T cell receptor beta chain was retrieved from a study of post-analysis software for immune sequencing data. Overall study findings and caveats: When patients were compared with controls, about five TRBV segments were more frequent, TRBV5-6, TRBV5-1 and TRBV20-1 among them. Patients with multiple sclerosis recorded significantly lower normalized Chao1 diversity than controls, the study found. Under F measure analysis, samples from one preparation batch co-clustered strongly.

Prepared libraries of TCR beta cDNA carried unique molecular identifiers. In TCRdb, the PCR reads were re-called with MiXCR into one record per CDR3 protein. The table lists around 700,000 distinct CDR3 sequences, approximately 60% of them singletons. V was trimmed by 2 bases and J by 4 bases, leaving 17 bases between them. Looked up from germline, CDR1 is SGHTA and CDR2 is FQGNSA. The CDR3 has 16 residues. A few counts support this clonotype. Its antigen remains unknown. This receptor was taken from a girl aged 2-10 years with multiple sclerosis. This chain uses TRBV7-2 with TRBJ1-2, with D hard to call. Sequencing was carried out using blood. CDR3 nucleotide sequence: TGTGCCAGCAGCTTAAGGCCCGGGAAGGCTTTCTATGGCTACACCTTC. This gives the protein CASSLRPGKAFYGYTF.